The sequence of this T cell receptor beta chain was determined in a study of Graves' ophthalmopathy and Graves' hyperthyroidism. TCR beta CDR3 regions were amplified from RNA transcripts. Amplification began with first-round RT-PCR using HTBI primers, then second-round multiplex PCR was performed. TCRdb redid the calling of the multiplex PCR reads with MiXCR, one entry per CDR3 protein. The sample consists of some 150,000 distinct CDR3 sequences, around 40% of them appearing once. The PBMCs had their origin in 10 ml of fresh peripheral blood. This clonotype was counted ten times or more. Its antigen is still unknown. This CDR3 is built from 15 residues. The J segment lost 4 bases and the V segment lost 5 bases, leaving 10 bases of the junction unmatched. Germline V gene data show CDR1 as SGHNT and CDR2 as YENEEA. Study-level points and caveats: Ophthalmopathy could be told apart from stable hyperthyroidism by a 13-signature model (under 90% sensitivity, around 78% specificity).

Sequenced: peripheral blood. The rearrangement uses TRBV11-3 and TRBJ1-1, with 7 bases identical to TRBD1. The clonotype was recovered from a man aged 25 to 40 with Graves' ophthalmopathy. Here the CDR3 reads CASSEDRAGVTEAFF. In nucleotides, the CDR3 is TGTGCCAGCAGCGAAGACAGGGCGGGGGTCACTGAAGCTTTCTTT.